The source of this T cell receptor (beta chain) is a study of neurological immune-mediated disorders. Study-level findings and limits: Sharing of CDR3 amino acid sequences among expanded clones across subjects was absent, suggesting private repertoires in all groups.

Comments on this clonotype: What it binds is unknown.

Between the trimmed V and J ends, which lost 1 base and 0 bases, there was a span of 12 bases. Germline V gives CDR1 DFQATT, CDR2 SNEGSKA (reference sequence). The CDR3 consists of 15 residues. 5'RACE employing 10-nucleotide random UMIs yielded the cDNA. MiXCR, run by TCRdb on the 5' RACE reads, gives a single entry per CDR3 protein. The sample carries over 15,000 distinct CDR3 sequences, about 30% recorded once. A total of 2 million PBMCs stored at -80 degrees C provided the unsorted libraries. The sequence derives from a man aged 45-65 years with HTLV-1-associated myelopathy (HAM/TSP). The chain uses TRBV20-1 and TRBJ1-2; a possible D gene is TRBD1 (5 bases). Specimen: PBMCs. The CDR3 sequence: CSARGARGSNYGYTF. The DNA of the CDR3 is TGCAGTGCTAGAGGGGCCCGGGGGTCTAACTATGGCTACACCTTC.